The clone carrying this T cell receptor beta chain was recorded a few times. What it recognizes is unknown. The repertoire was sequenced with immunoSEQ multiplex PCR; TCRdb's copy has only in-frame clones and lacks some. Here the sample spans about 31,000 clones, 60% to 80% being singletons. The CDR3 covers 15 residues. Germline assignment: CDR1 KGHSH and CDR2 LQKENI. The ends were cut back, 2 bases at V and 0 bases at J, with 7 bases in the middle. The data belong to a study of early stage breast cancer tumors. Study-level background: Seven to nine ER+/PR+/HER2- tumors were invasive ductal; a few were invasive lobular. Average read coverage per sample was roughly 10-fold. Study-level results: Most shared enriched TCRB sequences were commonly generated ones. Tumors had approximately 2.5-fold higher T cell density than normal breast.

The source of this sequence is a person aged 35 to 50 with breast cancer. The gene calls are TRBV18 and TRBJ2-2; D unresolved. Sample: blood. This chain's CDR3 is CASSPSPTNTGELFF. DNA of the CDR3: TGTGCCAGCTCACCATCACCCACGAACACCGGGGAGCTGTTTTTT. Drawing the rest from reference TRBV18 and TRBJ2-2, the complete variable domain is NAGVMQNPRHLVRRRGQEARLRCSPMKGHSHVYWYRQLPEEGLKFMVYLQKENIIDESGMPKERFSAEFPKEGPSILRIQQVVRGDSAAYFCASSPSPTNTGELFFGEGSRLTVL.